The 19 T cell receptor beta chains below come from one sample, sequenced in a study of T-cell memory formation after mild COVID-19. A single record per CDR3 protein comes from TCRdb applying MiXCR to the 5' RACE reads. The sample consists of around 320,000 distinct CDR3 sequences, under 30% of them appearing once. The sequenced sample was PBMCs or a T cell subset sorted from them (not recorded which). All receptors come from an adult woman who had mild COVID-19 (a few samples of this study predate the infection). Cell type and time point are not known.

This clonotype came up a few times. V is TRBV24-1 and J is TRBJ1-1, with a possible D match to TRBD1 (6 bases). CDR3 size: 15 residues. CDR1 KGHDR and CDR2 SFDVKD come from the germline V gene. Between the trimmed V and J ends, which lost 2 bases and 5 bases, there was a span of 14 bases. The CDR3 region is CATSDSVGGTTEAFF. The CDR3 DNA is TGTGCCACCAGTGATTCTGTAGGGGGAACAACTGAAGCTTTCTTT.

This rearrangement joins TRBV2 to TRBJ2-1, with TRBD1 matching over 7 bases. V was pared by 0 bases and J by 5 bases, with 10 bases of the junction left unmatched. The CDR3 has 17 residues. Per the germline V gene, CDR1 is SNHLY and CDR2 is FYNNEI. DNA for the CDR3: TGTGCCAGCAGTGAAGCGCGATTGGCAGGGGGAGACAATGAGCAGTTCTTC. Its protein is CASSEARLAGGDNEQFF.

V and J are TRBV27 and TRBJ2-7; 9 bases align to TRBD1. This CDR3 region has 14 residues. After removal of 3 bases from V and 5 bases from J, the junction contained 5 bases not matched to a gene. Germline lookup yields CDR1 MNHEY and CDR2 SMNVEV (reference sequence). The CDR3: CASSLGTGLDEQYF. The CDR3 bases are TGTGCCAGCAGTTTGGGGACAGGGCTCGACGAGCAGTACTTC.

The CDR3 sequence is CASSLMVSGRGPGTEAFF. Here the CDR3 DNA reads TGTGCCAGCAGCTTAATGGTTAGCGGCAGGGGGCCGGGAACTGAAGCTTTCTTT. The V gene is TRBV7-6, the J gene TRBJ1-1; 8 bases line up with TRBD1. CDR3 length: 18 amino acids. The V gene's germline CDR1 is SGHVS and CDR2 FNYEAQ. The junction had 16 bases not matched to a gene; V was cut back by 2 bases and J by 5 bases.

The chain couples TRBV5-1 to TRBJ1-2; tentative D call: TRBD1 (5 bases). The CDR3 length is 15 residues. The V end was cut by 3 bases, the J end by 3 bases, with 15 bases between. Germline CDR1 is SGHRS and CDR2 is YFSETQ. The CDR3 loop is CASSSRGAWDYGYTF. Here the CDR3 DNA reads TGCGCCAGCAGCTCCCGCGGGGCCTGGGACTATGGCTACACCTTC.

The rearrangement joins TRBV5-1 to TRBJ2-2, with TRBD1 identical over 7 bases. The CDR3 covers 14 residues. Germline values: CDR1 SGHRS, CDR2 YFSETQ. Germline trimming cut 4 bases from V and 5 bases from J; bases unmatched to any gene: 5. CDR3 nucleotide sequence: TGCGCCAGCAGCGCCGGGACAGAGACCGGGGAGCTGTTTTTT. The encoded protein is CASSAGTETGELFF.

The J gene is TRBJ2-5, the V gene TRBV20-1, with 10 bases matching TRBD2. CDR1 is DFQATT, CDR2 SNEGSKA, per germline (reference sequence). The CDR3 covers 15 residues. The ends lost 1 base at V and 3 bases at J; junction bases unmatched: 5. In DNA form, the CDR3 reads TGCAGTGCTAGAGTCAGCGGGGGGGTAGAAGAGACCCAGTACTTC. Its protein is CSARVSGGVEETQYF.

This clonotype was recorded a few times. The genes are TRBV24-1 and TRBJ2-1; 11 nucleotides agree with TRBD1. In germline, CDR1 is KGHDR, CDR2 SFDVKD. The CDR3 is 12 amino acids. J gave up 8 bases and V 10 bases, and 3 bases lay outside the gene matches. CDR3 in DNA: TGTGCCACAGGACAGGGGGCCGATGAGCAGTTCTTC. Translation gives CATGQGADEQFF.

In DNA, the CDR3 is TGTGCCACCAGTGATTTAACAGGGGAGTACACCGGGGAGCTGTTTTTT. Protein sequence: CATSDLTGEYTGELFF. The chain carries TRBV24-1 and TRBJ2-2, with 7 positions matching TRBD1. Trimming at V came to 1 base and at J to 3 bases, leaving 4 bases not matched to a gene. CDR1 is KGHDR and CDR2 is SFDVKD in the germline V gene. The CDR3 contains 16 residues.

V and J are TRBV7-2 and TRBJ2-3; D uncertain. Germline V gene lookup returns CDR1 SGHTA and CDR2 FQGNSA. The CDR3 is 16 amino acids. Between the trimmed V and J ends, which lost 1 base and 4 bases, there was a span of 15 bases. CDR3 coding DNA: TGTGCCAGCAGCTTAGTGGAAGCCAACGGAGCAGATACGCAGTATTTT. As protein: CASSLVEANGADTQYF.

Regarding this clonotype: The junction does not match germline at one end; this may be a read error. The chain links TRBV7-3 to TRBJ2-3; TRBD2 matches at 14 bases. Germline loops: CDR1 SGHTA, CDR2 FQGTGA. CDR3 length equals 13 residues. The chain's CDR3 is CASSLSTSGGARF. The DNA of the CDR3 is TGTGCCAGCAGCTTATCGACTAGCGGGGGGGCCAGATTT.

This clonotype was counted ten times or more. The genes are TRBV7-3 and TRBJ2-5; no definite D call. This CDR3 region has 13 residues. Looked up from germline, CDR1 is SGHTA and CDR2 is FQGTGA. The V and J ends lost 2 bases and 0 bases respectively, with 4 bases between them. DNA of the CDR3: TGTGCCAGCAGCTTATCGTACCAAGAGACCCAGTACTTC. Amino acids: CASSLSYQETQYF. Complete variable domain (other parts from reference TRBV7-3 and TRBJ2-5): GAGVSQTPSNKVTEKGKYVELRCDPISGHTALYWYRQSLGQGPEFLIYFQGTGAADDSGLPNDRFFAVRPEGSVSTLKIQRTERGDSAVYLCASSLSYQETQYFGPGTRLLVL.

This clonotype has only a few counts. The gene calls are TRBV12-3 or TRBV12-4 and TRBJ2-5; 9 positions match TRBD1. J lost 5 bases, V lost 5 bases, and 6 bases had no gene match. The length of the CDR3 is 14 residues. In DNA form, the CDR3 reads TGTGCCAGCAGTACAGGGGGCAAGTATGAGACCCAGTACTTC. Translating gives CASSTGGKYETQYF.

This clonotype was seen more than once but under ten times. The chain employs TRBV7-6 and TRBJ2-1, with 8 positions matching TRBD2. CDR1 and CDR2 from the germline V gene are SGHVS and FNYEAQ. J lost 3 bases, V lost 2 bases, and 9 bases had no gene match. The CDR3 loop spans 17 amino acids. The CDR3 is CASSLRPPAGVYNEQFF. The CDR3 DNA reads as TGTGCCAGCAGCTTAAGGCCCCCAGCGGGAGTCTACAATGAGCAGTTCTTC.

The chain uses TRBV20-1 and TRBJ1-5; maybe TRBD1 (6 bases). Per the germline V gene, CDR1 is DFQATT and CDR2 is SNEGSKA (reference sequence). The CDR3 is 15 amino acids. The V and J ends lost 4 bases and 3 bases respectively, with 16 bases between them. The CDR3, as DNA: TGCAGTGCTACCGGGGGGCGTGGAGACAATCAGCCCCAGCATTTT. As protein: CSATGGRGDNQPQHF.

The rearrangement joins TRBV30 to TRBJ1-6, with D perhaps matching TRBD1 (5 bases). The ends were cut back, 3 bases at V and 7 bases at J, with 13 bases in the middle. There are 14 residues in the CDR3. CDR1 GTSNPN and CDR2 SVGIG come from the germline V gene (reference sequence). The CDR3 is CAWSPPDKNSPLHF. The CDR3, as DNA: TGTGCCTGGAGCCCCCCGGACAAAAATTCACCCCTCCACTTT.

There are a few counts of this clonotype. V usage is TRBV4-3 and J usage is TRBJ2-7, with D possibly matching TRBD2 (5 bases). Per germline, CDR1 LGHNA and CDR2 YSLEER. The V gene lost 4 bases and the J gene lost 3 bases, with 13 bases spanning the gap. There are 14 residues in the CDR3. The CDR3 loop reads CASSPTAGVYEQYF. CDR3 sequence (DNA): TGCGCCAGCAGCCCCACGGCCGGGGTCTACGAGCAGTACTTC.

This clonotype was observed a few times. The chain couples TRBV19 to TRBJ2-5; 13 nucleotides line up with TRBD2. With V trimmed by 5 bases and J by 5 bases, 8 bases remained unmatched. Germline CDR1 is LNHDA and CDR2 is SQIVND (reference sequence). The CDR3 extends over 16 amino acids. As DNA, the CDR3 is TGTGCCAGTAGTGTCCGGACTAGCGGGAGTTATGAGACCCAGTACTTC. Its translation: CASSVRTSGSYETQYF.

This clonotype was counted only a few times. The rearrangement joins TRBV5-1 to TRBJ2-7; TRBD1 matches at 8 bases. The germline CDR1 and CDR2 sequences are SGHRS and YFSETQ. The CDR3 sequence is 15 residues long. V trimming: 0 bases; J trimming: 3 bases; junction bases outside the gene matches: 5. In DNA form, the CDR3 reads TGCGCCAGCAGCTTGGAGACAGGGGCGTTCTACGAGCAGTACTTC. Translated: CASSLETGAFYEQYF. The full variable domain, with the rest looked up from reference TRBV5-1 and TRBJ2-7, is KAGVTQTPRYLIKTRGQQVTLSCSPISGHRSVSWYQQTPGQGLQFLFEYFSETQRNKGNFPGRFSGRQFSNSRSEMNVSTLELGDSALYLCASSLETGAFYEQYFGPGTRLTVT.